One sample yielded the 29 T cell receptor beta chains listed below, sequenced in a study of blood T cell repertoires in COVID-19 (dated by TCRdb to 2020 to 2021). The method behind the library was the immunoSEQ multiplex PCR assay. TCRdb retrieved this table from immuneACCESS and kept in-frame rearrangements only. Not all clones are present; in checked studies, unresolved V genes account for under half, and no reason is known for the remainder. This sample is represented by hundreds of thousands of clones; 70% to 90% of them were singletons. The ten largest clones capture 0.9% to 1% of the sample. Specimen: peripheral blood. The receptors originated from a woman between 35 and 50 years old who had recovered from COVID-19.

The chain recombines TRBV24-1 with TRBJ1-5, with 8 bases that match TRBD1. CDR3 length equals 16 residues. Germline CDR1 KGHDR, CDR2 SFDVKD. J lost 3 bases, V lost 5 bases, and 8 bases had no gene match. The CDR3 loop reads CATSAAQGGANQPQHF. The DNA for the CDR3 is TGTGCCACCAGTGCCGCACAGGGGGGGGCCAATCAGCCCCAGCATTTT.

This clone has more than one count but fewer than ten. This chain links TRBV7-2 with TRBJ1-2; the match to TRBD1 covers 10 bases. The ends lost 4 bases at V and 3 bases at J; junction bases unmatched: 5. Germline V gives CDR1 SGHTA, CDR2 FQGNSA. The CDR3 covers 15 residues. The CDR3 here is CASSSRQGADYGYTF. DNA of the CDR3: TGTGCCAGCAGCTCCCGACAGGGGGCGGACTATGGCTACACCTTC.

Points on this clone: At one boundary the junction diverges from the germline segment, which might be a read error. J is TRBJ2-1 and V is TRBV30; a weak D match, TRBD2 (6 bases). This CDR3 spans 13 amino acids. CDR1 GTSNPN and CDR2 SVGIG come from the germline V gene (reference sequence). CDR3 protein: CARRAPSYNEQFF. CDR3 coding DNA: TGTGCCCGGAGGGCCCCCTCCTACAATGAGCAGTTCTTC.

The genes are TRBV3-1 (or the pseudogene TRBV3-2) and TRBJ2-7; 9 nucleotides agree with TRBD1. The CDR3 length is 16 residues. V lost 3 bases, J lost 2 bases, and 8 bases stayed unmatched. Germline V gene data show CDR1 as LGHDT and CDR2 as YNNKEL (reference sequence). As DNA, the CDR3 is TGTGCCAGCAGCCAGGCACCGGGACAGGGAACCTACGAGCAGTACGTC. It codes for CASSQAPGQGTYEQYV.

This clone was recorded only once. V usage is TRBV24-1 and J usage is TRBJ2-3; 10 bases are shared with TRBD2. Germline CDR1 KGHDR, CDR2 SFDVKD. This CDR3 has 15 amino acids. J lost 6 bases, V lost 5 bases, and 7 bases had no gene match. The CDR3 sequence: CATSGASGSFDTQYF. CDR3 nucleotides: TGTGCCACCAGTGGGGCTAGCGGGAGTTTCGATACGCAGTATTTT.

The chain uses TRBV11-3 and TRBJ2-5; D is possibly TRBD2 (6 bases). The CDR3 is 13 amino acids. Per the germline V gene, CDR1 is SGHNT and CDR2 is YENEEA. The V and J ends lost 8 bases and 4 bases respectively, with 14 bases between them. The CDR3 sequence: CASSQRVGETQYF. CDR3 coding DNA: TGTGCCAGCTCCCAGCGGGTGGGAGAGACCCAGTACTTC.

This chain links TRBV12-5 with TRBJ2-1; TRBD1 might be the D (5 bases). The CDR3 consists of 14 residues. V was shortened by 9 bases and J by 2 bases, with 14 bases between the two germline ends. Germline V gene sequence: CDR1 LGHNT, CDR2 FRNRAP. The CDR3 protein is CASQQGTPYNEQFF. The CDR3 nucleotides are TGTGCTAGCCAGCAGGGTACACCCTACAATGAGCAGTTCTTC. The full variable domain, with the rest looked up from reference TRBV12-5 and TRBJ2-1, is DARVTQTPRHKVTEMGQEVTMRCQPILGHNTVFWYRQTMMQGLELLAYFRNRAPLDDSGMPKDRFSAEMPDATLATLKIQPSEPRDSAVYFCASQQGTPYNEQFFGPGTRLTVL.

The V and J genes are TRBV6-2 or TRBV6-3 and TRBJ1-1, with D unresolved. V lost 6 bases and J 10 bases, leaving 15 bases between the germline ends. The CDR3 totals 12 residues. Germline-derived CDR1 and CDR2 are MNHEY and SVGEGT. CDR3 in DNA: TGTGCCAGCAGCACAACAAGGGAGGTAGCTTTCTTT. It is translated as CASSTTREVAFF.

The V and J genes are TRBV4-2 and TRBJ2-6, with 9 bases matching TRBD2. The CDR3 sequence is 17 residues long. After removal of 8 bases from V and 0 bases from J, the junction contained 8 bases not matched to a gene. Germline loops: CDR1 LGHNA, CDR2 YNFKEQ. CDR3 in DNA: TGTGCCAGCTGCCCTAGCGGGGCGGGCTCTGGGGCCAACGTCCTGACTTTC. Translation gives CASCPSGAGSGANVLTF.

This sequence joins TRBV10-1 and TRBJ1-6, with no clear D. CDR1 and CDR2 (germline): WNHNN, SYGVQD (reference sequence). V was pared by 0 bases and J by 10 bases, with 7 bases between. The CDR3 extends over 13 amino acids. CDR3 sequence reads: CASSESIGSPLHF. The CDR3 DNA reads TGCGCCAGCAGTGAGTCGATTGGCTCACCCCTCCACTTT.

The rearrangement joins TRBV14 to TRBJ2-2; 13 bases fit TRBD2. There are 19 residues in the CDR3. Germline trimming cut 4 bases from V and 6 bases from J; bases unmatched to any gene: 14. The germline gives CDR1 SGHDN, CDR2 FVKESK. Written as DNA, the CDR3 is TGTGCCAGCAGCCGCCCACTAGCGGGAGGGCCCCCAATTGCCGGGGAGCTGTTTTTT. It is translated as CASSRPLAGGPPIAGELFF.

This sequence joins TRBV9 and TRBJ2-7, with TRBD2 matching 13 bases. V gave up 3 bases and J gave up 7 bases; unmatched junction bases: 10. CDR1 and CDR2 (germline): SGDLS, YYNGEE. There are 16 residues in the CDR3. The CDR3 here is CASSARLAGGRGEQYF. CDR3 sequence (DNA): TGTGCCAGCAGCGCCCGACTAGCGGGAGGCCGGGGGGAGCAGTACTTC.

The chain recombines TRBV7-9 with TRBJ2-7, with a possible D match to TRBD1 (5 bases). With 5 bases removed from V and 2 bases from J, the gap between germline ends came to 13 bases. Germline V CDR1 and CDR2: SEHNR, FQNEAQ (reference sequence). The CDR3 is 14 amino acids. The CDR3 loop reads CASSPRAVTYEQYF. DNA of the CDR3: TGTGCCAGCAGCCCCAGGGCCGTGACCTACGAGCAGTACTTC.

The chain joins TRBV5-1 to TRBJ1-5, with D possibly matching TRBD1 (5 bases). Per germline, CDR1 SGHRS and CDR2 YFSETQ. Trimming removed 1 base at V and 4 bases at J, with 9 bases between. The CDR3 loop spans 14 amino acids. CDR3 sequence reads: CASSLRGENQPQHF. For the CDR3, the DNA is TGCGCCAGCAGCTTGCGGGGGGAAAATCAGCCCCAGCATTTT. Full variable domain (outside the CDR3, taken from reference TRBV5-1 and TRBJ1-5): KAGVTQTPRYLIKTRGQQVTLSCSPISGHRSVSWYQQTPGQGLQFLFEYFSETQRNKGNFPGRFSGRQFSNSRSEMNVSTLELGDSALYLCASSLRGENQPQHFGDGTRLSIL.

This clone was observed a single time. The chain carries TRBV5-6 and TRBJ2-3; 8 nucleotides match TRBD2. The germline V gene encodes CDR1 SGHDT and CDR2 YYEEEE. The CDR3 is 14 amino acids. The V and J ends lost 6 bases and 2 bases, in that order; junction bases with no gene match: 5. CDR3: CASTSGGATDTQYF. In DNA, the CDR3 is TGTGCCAGCACCTCGGGGGGGGCCACAGATACGCAGTATTTT. Full variable domain (outside the CDR3, taken from reference TRBV5-6 and TRBJ2-3): DAGVTQSPTHLIKTRGQQVTLRCSPKSGHDTVSWYQQALGQGPQFIFQYYEEEERQRGNFPDRFSGHQFPNYSSELNVNALLLGDSALYLCASTSGGATDTQYFGPGTRLTVL.

The J gene is TRBJ2-5, the V gene TRBV11-2, with a tentative D call TRBD1 (5 bases). Trimming left V 1 base short and J 5 bases short, with 14 bases between. This CDR3 has 15 residues. Germline values: CDR1 SGHAT, CDR2 FQNNGV. CDR3 coding DNA: TGTGCCAGCAGCTTAGTGGGTGGGGCCGTGGAGACCCAGTACTTC. As protein: CASSLVGGAVETQYF.

This sequence joins TRBV6-5 and TRBJ2-3; 7 bases match TRBD1. V was clipped by 6 bases and J by 4 bases; unmatched bases: 10. The CDR3 spans 15 residues. Germline V CDR1 and CDR2: MNHEY, SVGAGI. The CDR3, as DNA: TGTGCCAGCAGACACCGACAGGGTGAAGCAGATACGCAGTATTTT. The encoded protein is CASRHRQGEADTQYF.

The chain couples TRBV29-1 to TRBJ1-4; possible D gene TRBD1, 6 bases. There are 12 residues in the CDR3. The ends were cut back, 7 bases at V and 6 bases at J, with 12 bases in the middle. Germline loops: CDR1 SQVTM, CDR2 ANQGSEA. CDR3 sequence: CSAGAVDEKLFF. The CDR3 nucleotides are TGCAGCGCGGGGGCGGTGGATGAAAAACTGTTTTTT.

The chain has TRBV6-2 or TRBV6-3 and TRBJ2-6; tentatively, D is TRBD2 (6 bases). This CDR3 has 21 residues. V was shortened by 0 bases and J by 0 bases, with 21 bases between the two germline ends. Germline CDR1 MNHEY, CDR2 SVGEGT. This CDR3 is CASSYSGLGGSPSSGANVLTF. Here the CDR3 DNA reads TGTGCCAGCAGTTACTCGGGCCTGGGGGGAAGCCCCTCCTCTGGGGCCAACGTCCTGACTTTC.

The J gene is TRBJ2-1, the V gene TRBV6-1; no firm D call. V was shortened by 4 bases and J by 0 bases, with 13 bases between the two germline ends. This CDR3 region has 16 residues. Germline V gene lookup returns CDR1 MNHNS and CDR2 SASEGT. The CDR3 sequence: CASSAPGSRSYNEQFF. CDR3 bases: TGTGCCAGCAGTGCCCCCGGTTCGCGCTCCTACAATGAGCAGTTCTTC.

The chain carries TRBV7-3 and TRBJ1-1; no definite D call. Germline V gives CDR1 SGHTA, CDR2 FQGTGA. This CDR3 is 14 amino acids long. Trimming pared 5 bases from V and 4 bases from J, leaving 14 bases between. CDR3 sequence reads: CASSTGMTGTEAFF. As DNA, the CDR3 is TGTGCCAGCAGCACCGGGATGACGGGCACTGAAGCTTTCTTT. Full variable domain (rest looked up from reference TRBV7-3 and TRBJ1-1): GAGVSQTPSNKVTEKGKYVELRCDPISGHTALYWYRQSLGQGPEFLIYFQGTGAADDSGLPNDRFFAVRPEGSVSTLKIQRTERGDSAVYLCASSTGMTGTEAFFGQGTRLTVV.

The V gene is TRBV30, the J gene TRBJ1-2; the D is unclear. Per the germline V gene, CDR1 is GTSNPN and CDR2 is SVGIG (reference sequence). There are 10 residues in the CDR3. V shed 4 bases and J shed 8 bases, with 8 bases lying between them. This chain's CDR3 is CAWIPGGYTF. For the CDR3, the DNA is TGTGCCTGGATCCCCGGGGGCTACACCTTC. The full variable domain, completed using reference TRBV30 and TRBJ1-2, is SQTIHQWPATLVQPVGSPLSLECTVEGTSNPNLYWYRQAAGRGLQLLFYSVGIGQISSEVPQNLSASRPQDRQFILSSKKLLLSDSGFYLCAWIPGGYTFGSGTRLTVV.

This chain connects TRBV7-2 to TRBJ2-3, with a possible D match to TRBD2 (6 bases). The CDR3 spans 15 residues. Per the germline V gene, CDR1 is SGHTA and CDR2 is FQGNSA. V lost 5 bases to trimming and J lost 3 bases, with 15 bases between them. The CDR3: CASSPQTSWTDTQYF. In DNA, the CDR3 is TGTGCCAGCAGCCCCCAGACTAGTTGGACAGATACGCAGTATTTT.

The chain combines TRBV3-1 (or the pseudogene TRBV3-2) with TRBJ1-4; maybe TRBD1 (5 bases). V shed 4 bases and J shed 2 bases, with 17 bases lying between them. The CDR3 spans 17 residues. In germline, CDR1 is LGHDT, CDR2 YNNKEL (reference sequence). CDR3 sequence (DNA): TGTGCCAGCAGCCGGGGGGGGGAATGGCGCACTAATGAAAAACTGTTTTTT. Encoded protein: CASSRGGEWRTNEKLFF.

The chain recombines TRBV29-1 with TRBJ2-1; TRBD1 agrees at 10 bases. The CDR3 consists of 11 residues. J gave up 10 bases and V 7 bases, and 4 bases lay outside the gene matches. The V gene's germline CDR1 is SQVTM and CDR2 ANQGSEA. The chain's CDR3 is CSGTGGREQFF. DNA for the CDR3: TGCAGCGGGACAGGGGGTCGGGAGCAGTTCTTC.

The rearrangement uses TRBV4-3 and TRBJ2-1; D is uncertain. CDR1 is LGHNA, CDR2 YSLEER, per germline. V shed 0 bases and J shed 4 bases, with 13 bases lying between them. The CDR3 is 16 amino acids. CDR3 DNA: TGCGCCAGCAGCCAAGATAGGCAGGAACCATACAATGAGCAGTTCTTC. Protein: CASSQDRQEPYNEQFF.

This chain links TRBV6-5 with TRBJ1-3; no reliable D call. CDR1 is MNHEY and CDR2 is SVGAGI in the germline V gene. V lost 2 bases and J 0 bases, leaving 11 bases between the germline ends. CDR3 length: 16 residues. The CDR3 DNA follows: TGTGCCAGCAGTTACGCCCTTACAGCCTCTGGAAACACCATATATTTT. It is translated as CASSYALTASGNTIYF.

This chain uses TRBV6-4 with TRBJ2-7, with D maybe TRBD2 (7 bases). The V and J ends lost 5 bases and 4 bases respectively, with 12 bases between them. Germline values: CDR1 MRHNA, CDR2 SNTAGT. The CDR3 covers 13 residues. CDR3 residues: CASSRGARYEQYF. DNA for the CDR3: TGTGCCAGCAGTCGGGGGGCGCGGTACGAGCAGTACTTC.

The chain joins TRBV7-9 to TRBJ2-7; tentatively, D is TRBD1 (6 bases). Germline loops: CDR1 SEHNR, CDR2 FQNEAQ (reference sequence). The CDR3 is 16 residues long. Trimming left V 1 base short and J 3 bases short, with 16 bases between. The CDR3 region is CASSLVGGQRDYEQYF. CDR3 nucleotide sequence: TGTGCCAGCAGCTTAGTAGGCGGACAGAGAGACTACGAGCAGTACTTC. The complete variable domain, with remaining parts taken from reference TRBV7-9 and TRBJ2-7, reads DTGVSQNPRHKITKRGQNVTFRCDPISEHNRLYWYRQTLGQGPEFLTYFQNEAQLEKSRLLSDRFSAERPKGSFSTLEIQRTEQGDSAMYLCASSLVGGQRDYEQYFGPGTRLTVT.